This TCR beta chain emerged from a study of a mutant IDH1 vaccine in newly diagnosed glioma. Across the study: Patients got radiotherapy, temozolomide, or both beforehand, and most got both.

The CDR3 length is 17 residues. Germline CDR1 MGHDK, CDR2 SYGVNS. V lost 2 bases to trimming and J lost 0 bases, with 11 bases between them. As to this clone: Its cognate antigen is unknown.

The sample's time point: baseline, week 1 (first vaccination visit). Treatment meaning: pre-vaccination baseline after standard-of-care therapy. New WHO grade 3 or 4 IDH1-mutant, ATRX-lost astrocytomas were present in all donors. Overall study findings and caveats: Among patients, roughly 93% showed immune responses induced by the vaccine.

Assay: immunoSEQ multiplex PCR; the TCRdb copy retains only in-frame clones and omits some. The top ten hold over 1.5% of the sample, which has tens of thousands of clones, roughly 80% seen once. This sequence joins TRBV25-1 and TRBJ2-6; D is ambiguous. The sequence derives from a woman between 40 and 55 years old with glioma. This specimen consisted of PBMCs, obtained from a glioma patient treated with radiotherapy, temozolomide or both. The CDR3 DNA is TGTGCCAGCAGTGAACAGATCCGAGGCTCTGGGGCCAACGTCCTGACTTTC. Its protein is CASSEQIRGSGANVLTF.